Given below is one T cell receptor (beta chain) in context. With 4 bases removed from V and 0 bases from J, the gap between germline ends came to 11 bases. CDR3 size: 16 residues. Germline-derived CDR1 and CDR2 are SGHRS and YFSETQ. TCRdb's table, derived via immunoSEQ multiplex PCR, lists solely in-frame clones and lacks some. The sample lists about 140,000 clones, about 86% occurring once. The data were taken from a study of blood T cell repertoires in COVID-19. At the level of the study: The United States, Italy and Spain provided the acute and convalescent COVID-19 samples. PBMCs, B-cell-depleted T cells, or T cells were the source of the cDNA or gDNA that made up the material.

Material for sequencing was peripheral blood. The source of this sequence is a woman in her fifties or sixties with acute or convalescent COVID-19. This sequence joins TRBV5-1 and TRBJ2-6; weak D call: TRBD2 (5 bases). CDR3 sequence reads: CASSLPGGSGANVLTF. For the CDR3, the DNA is TGCGCCAGCAGCCTACCTGGAGGCTCTGGGGCCAACGTCCTGACTTTC.